The 26 T cell receptor beta chains listed next were all sequenced from one sample in a study of shared clonotypes between healthy human individuals (dated by TCRdb to about 2020). The library came from the immunoSEQ multiplex PCR assay. TCRdb limited this immuneACCESS table to in-frame rearrangements with V and J called. A share of clones is missing; checked studies link under half to unresolved V genes, and the rest is unexplained. This sample is represented by some 1,100,000 clones; 70% to 80% of them were singletons. The ten largest clones add up to under 0.65% of the sample. Sequencing was performed on memory CD4+ T cells from PBMCs. The cell subset or site label of this sample denotes: CD45RA-negative fraction. The origin of the receptors is a man aged 18 to 29 in good health. Some clones in this sample may be carry-over from other donors' samples.

This clone was seen once. This chain's CDR3 is CASSVPPQRDEQYF. DNA of the CDR3: TGTGCCAGCAGCGTACCCCCGCAGCGTGACGAGCAGTACTTC. The V call is TRBV9, the J call TRBJ2-7; D gene ambiguous. The V gene's germline CDR1 is SGDLS and CDR2 YYNGEE. The V end lost 1 base, the J end lost 5 bases, and 13 bases lay between the germline ends. The CDR3 is 14 amino acids.

The chain joins TRBV6-5 to TRBJ2-7; D is uncertain. This CDR3 spans 14 amino acids. Germline values: CDR1 MNHEY, CDR2 SVGAGI. Deletions cut 6 bases from V and 3 bases from J, with 15 bases between. The CDR3 region has the DNA TGTGCCAGCAGCACCATGAGCCACTTCTACGAGCAGTACTTC. Its protein product is CASSTMSHFYEQYF.

The DNA for the CDR3 is TGTGCCAGCAGCTTAGCAGGCGGGGTAAGCACAGATACGCAGTATTTT. Translating gives CASSLAGGVSTDTQYF. The chain is built from TRBV7-9 and TRBJ2-3; a weak D match, TRBD2 (6 bases). The CDR3 contains 16 residues. V lost 0 bases and J 0 bases, leaving 10 bases between the germline ends. Germline V gene sequence: CDR1 SEHNR, CDR2 FQNEAQ (reference sequence).

This sequence joins TRBV5-4 and TRBJ2-7, with TRBD1 identical over 7 bases. The V and J ends lost 4 bases and 2 bases, in that order; junction bases with no gene match: 6. Germline V gene data show CDR1 as SGHNT and CDR2 as YYREEE (reference sequence). The CDR3 sequence is 14 residues long. The CDR3 protein is CASSGRQGTYEQYF. The CDR3 DNA is TGTGCCAGCAGCGGACGACAGGGAACCTACGAGCAGTACTTC.

This clone occurred once. The chain is built from TRBV5-4 and TRBJ2-1, with 8 bases that match TRBD1. Germline V gives CDR1 SGHNT, CDR2 YYREEE (reference sequence). The V gene end was trimmed by 9 bases and the J gene end by 5 bases; junction bases not matched to a gene: 10. The CDR3 runs to 14 residues. The DNA of the CDR3 is TGTGCCACCCATGACAGGGGATCCAACAATGAGCAGTTCTTC. Encoded protein: CATHDRGSNNEQFF.

This clone was counted once. The J gene is TRBJ2-3, the V gene TRBV29-1; a possible D gene is TRBD2 (7 bases). The V end lost 3 bases, the J end lost 4 bases, and 11 bases lay between the germline ends. Germline V gene data show CDR1 as SQVTM and CDR2 as ANQGSEA. This CDR3 has 13 residues. The CDR3 sequence is CSVDGGLSDTQYF. Here the CDR3 DNA reads TGCAGCGTTGACGGGGGGCTTTCAGATACGCAGTATTTT.

The sample holds many counts of this clone. Different DNA sequences within this sample yield the same CDR3. The chain joins TRBV5-6 to TRBJ1-1; D is unclear. Germline assignment: CDR1 SGHDT and CDR2 YYEEEE. CDR3 length: 14 amino acids. Trimming stripped 0 bases from V and 1 base from J, with 7 bases between. The CDR3 protein is CASSLGRRNTEAFF. The CDR3 nucleotides are TGTGCCAGCAGCTTGGGGAGGAGGAACACTGAAGCTTTCTTT.

This CDR3 is CASSPRDSGYTF. The CDR3 nucleotides read TGTGCCAGCAGCCCGCGGGACAGTGGCTACACCTTC. This rearrangement joins TRBV9 to TRBJ1-2, with 7 bases matching TRBD1. Trimming cost V 4 bases and J 7 bases; bases outside gene matches: 4. CDR3 length: 12 amino acids. Germline V lookup: CDR1 SGDLS, CDR2 YYNGEE.

The chain carries TRBV5-1 and TRBJ2-7, with TRBD1 identical over 7 bases. Germline loops: CDR1 SGHRS, CDR2 YFSETQ. Trimming took 4 bases from V and 6 from J; bases not matched to a gene: 13. This CDR3 has 15 amino acids. CDR3 nucleotides: TGCGCCAGCAGCACAGGGGTCCCCTCCGATCGCGAGCAGTACTTC. It yields the protein CASSTGVPSDREQYF.

V gene TRBV19 combines with J gene TRBJ1-2, with D perhaps matching TRBD1 (6 bases). V lost 5 bases and J lost 3, with 13 bases in between. Germline-derived CDR1 and CDR2 are LNHDA and SQIVND (reference sequence). The CDR3 loop spans 14 amino acids. The CDR3 spells CASSWGGQDYGYTF. CDR3 nucleotides: TGTGCCAGTAGTTGGGGGGGACAAGACTATGGCTACACCTTC.

V gene TRBV28 combines with J gene TRBJ1-6; TRBD1 matches 9 bases. The CDR3 is 13 amino acids. CDR1 and CDR2 from the germline V gene are MDHEN and SYDVKM. The ends lost 6 bases at V and 11 bases at J; junction bases unmatched: 5. The CDR3 reads CASRRTGGAPLHF. CDR3 DNA: TGTGCCAGCAGACGTACAGGGGGCGCACCCCTCCACTTT.

V gene TRBV27 combines with J gene TRBJ2-7; TRBD2 aligns across 7 bases. Germline V gives CDR1 MNHEY, CDR2 SMNVEV (reference sequence). The CDR3 runs 14 residues. V was clipped by 5 bases and J by 5 bases; unmatched bases: 9. This CDR3 reads CASSPRGSGNEQYF. The CDR3 DNA reads TGTGCCAGCAGTCCCCGCGGGAGCGGAAACGAGCAGTACTTC.

This chain links TRBV5-6 with TRBJ1-3, with D tentatively TRBD1 (5 bases). Germline CDR1 reads SGHDT; CDR2 reads YYEEEE. Deletions cut 4 bases from V and 1 base from J, with 12 bases between. The CDR3 totals 15 residues. For the CDR3, the DNA is TGTGCCAGCAGCCCGCTCGGGGGGTCTGGAAACACCATATATTTT. This encodes CASSPLGGSGNTIYF.

The chain has TRBV28 and TRBJ1-1; no firm D call. The CDR3 contains 15 residues. Germline CDR1 and CDR2: MDHEN and SYDVKM. The V end was cut by 7 bases, the J end by 4 bases, with 19 bases between. CDR3 coding DNA: TGTGCCAGCACCCGCAACCTGGGAGGAGGCACTGAAGCTTTCTTT. Protein product: CASTRNLGGGTEAFF. The full variable domain, with the rest looked up from reference TRBV28 and TRBJ1-1, is DVKVTQSSRYLVKRTGEKVFLECVQDMDHENMFWYRQDPGLGLRLIYFSYDVKMKEKGDIPEGYSVSREKKERFSLILESASTNQTSMYLCASTRNLGGGTEAFFGQGTRLTVV.

This clone was detected only once. The gene calls are TRBV2 and TRBJ1-5, with 8 bases lining up with TRBD1. Germline trimming cut 6 bases from V and 2 bases from J; bases unmatched to any gene: 6. The CDR3 has 15 amino acids. From germline, CDR1 is SNHLY and CDR2 FYNNEI. CDR3 nucleotide sequence: TGTGCCAGCAGGACAGGGGAAGCGGGCAATCAGCCCCAGCATTTT. It codes for CASRTGEAGNQPQHF. Together with reference TRBV2 and TRBJ1-5, the CDR3 gives the full variable domain: EPEVTQTPSHQVTQMGQEVILRCVPISNHLYFYWYRQILGQKVEFLVSFYNNEISEKSEIFDDQFSVERPDGSNFTLKIRSTKLEDSAMYFCASRTGEAGNQPQHFGDGTRLSIL.

This clone has a handful of counts. This sequence joins TRBV7-2 and TRBJ1-5, with D unclear. The CDR3 length is 15 residues. The germline V gene has CDR1 SGHTA and CDR2 FQGNSA. Trimming cost V 5 bases and J 4 bases, with 15 bases left between them. The CDR3 is CASSRNSGENQPQHF. DNA for the CDR3: TGTGCCAGCAGCCGCAATTCCGGGGAGAATCAGCCCCAGCATTTT.

The chain has TRBV6-1 and TRBJ1-2; 7 positions match TRBD1. After removal of 5 bases from V and 3 bases from J, the junction contained 9 bases not matched to a gene. The CDR3 loop spans 15 amino acids. CDR1 MNHNS and CDR2 SASEGT come from the germline V gene. The DNA for the CDR3 is TGTGCCAGCAGTCCATTCGGGACAGAGGACTATGGCTACACCTTC. Amino acids: CASSPFGTEDYGYTF.

The chain uses TRBV9 and TRBJ1-3, with D perhaps matching TRBD1 (5 bases). The CDR3 has 15 amino acids. Germline CDR1 and CDR2: SGDLS and YYNGEE. The V end was cut by 3 bases, the J end by 2 bases, with 12 bases between. CDR3 protein: CASSAQPGTGNTIYF. The CDR3 DNA is TGTGCCAGCAGCGCCCAGCCAGGGACTGGAAACACCATATATTTT. The full variable domain, with the rest looked up from reference TRBV9 and TRBJ1-3, is DSGVTQTPKHLITATGQRVTLRCSPRSGDLSVYWYQQSLDQGLQFLIQYYNGEERAKGNILERFSAQQFPDLHSELNLSSLELGDSALYFCASSAQPGTGNTIYFGEGSWLTVV.

CDR3 region: CASSVDWTIGGNEQFF. In DNA, the CDR3 is TGTGCCAGCAGCGTAGATTGGACTATCGGGGGCAATGAGCAGTTCTTC. The chain joins TRBV9 to TRBJ2-1; perhaps TRBD2 as D (6 bases). Trimming took off 0 bases at V and 6 bases at J, with 16 bases between the two ends. CDR3 length: 16 residues. The V gene's germline CDR1 is SGDLS and CDR2 YYNGEE.

The sample holds one count of this clone. V usage is TRBV28 and J usage is TRBJ2-5; 7 nucleotides match TRBD2. The germline CDR1 and CDR2 sequences are MDHEN and SYDVKM. With 4 bases clipped from V and 0 bases from J, the junction kept 5 bases outside the gene matches. The CDR3 sequence is 15 residues long. The CDR3 is CASSSPSGNQETQYF. The CDR3 DNA is TGTGCCAGCAGTTCCCCTAGCGGAAACCAAGAGACCCAGTACTTC.

This chain connects TRBV7-6 to TRBJ1-6; D might be TRBD1 (6 bases). CDR1 is SGHVS and CDR2 is FNYEAQ in the germline V gene. V was shortened by 5 bases and J by 9 bases, with 14 bases between the two germline ends. The CDR3 runs 14 residues. As DNA, the CDR3 is TGTGCCAGCAGCGGTAGGAGGGGGGGTTCACCCCTCCACTTT. Its protein product is CASSGRRGGSPLHF.

This sequence joins TRBV9 and TRBJ2-3; maybe TRBD2 (5 bases). Germline V gene sequence: CDR1 SGDLS, CDR2 YYNGEE. This CDR3 has 14 residues. V was cut by 5 bases and J by 3 bases, with 13 bases left in between. The CDR3 nucleotides are TGTGCCAGCAGGAAAGGACTTTCGACAGATACGCAGTATTTT. Its translation: CASRKGLSTDTQYF.

The gene calls are TRBV6-5 and TRBJ1-5; D remains unclear. CDR1 and CDR2 (germline): MNHEY, SVGAGI. Trimming cost V 9 bases and J 0 bases, with 15 bases left between them. This CDR3 has 15 residues. The CDR3 sequence: CASKRRSDSNQPQHF. The CDR3 coding sequence is TGTGCCAGTAAAAGACGTTCGGATAGCAATCAGCCCCAGCATTTT.

The chain employs TRBV4-1 and TRBJ2-3, with TRBD2 matching 14 bases. The CDR3 consists of 20 residues. CDR1 is MGHRA, CDR2 YSYEKL, per germline. The J segment lost 6 bases and the V segment lost 2 bases, leaving 16 bases of the junction unmatched. As DNA, the CDR3 is TGCGCCAGCAGCCAATCAATGGGACTAGCGGGAGCCCTTTCCGGTGATACGCAGTATTTT. Translation gives CASSQSMGLAGALSGDTQYF.

This clone was counted between two and nine times. J is TRBJ1-1 and V is TRBV11-2; D is ambiguous. From germline, CDR1 is SGHAT and CDR2 FQNNGV. The CDR3 contains 13 residues. V was cut by 3 bases and J by 1 base, with 6 bases left in between. CDR3 bases: TGTGCCAGCAGCTTCAACAGGAACACTGAAGCTTTCTTT. Translation: CASSFNRNTEAFF.

This clone was seen more than once but under ten times. J is TRBJ1-1 and V is TRBV4-2; possibly TRBD1 for D (6 bases). The CDR3 totals 16 residues. The V gene lost 6 bases and the J gene lost 3 bases, with 20 bases spanning the gap. The germline CDR1 and CDR2 sequences are LGHNA and YNFKEQ. In DNA, the CDR3 is TGTGCCAGCAGTAATGAAGGGCAAGGGGGGGACACTGAAGCTTTCTTT. Amino acid sequence: CASSNEGQGGDTEAFF.